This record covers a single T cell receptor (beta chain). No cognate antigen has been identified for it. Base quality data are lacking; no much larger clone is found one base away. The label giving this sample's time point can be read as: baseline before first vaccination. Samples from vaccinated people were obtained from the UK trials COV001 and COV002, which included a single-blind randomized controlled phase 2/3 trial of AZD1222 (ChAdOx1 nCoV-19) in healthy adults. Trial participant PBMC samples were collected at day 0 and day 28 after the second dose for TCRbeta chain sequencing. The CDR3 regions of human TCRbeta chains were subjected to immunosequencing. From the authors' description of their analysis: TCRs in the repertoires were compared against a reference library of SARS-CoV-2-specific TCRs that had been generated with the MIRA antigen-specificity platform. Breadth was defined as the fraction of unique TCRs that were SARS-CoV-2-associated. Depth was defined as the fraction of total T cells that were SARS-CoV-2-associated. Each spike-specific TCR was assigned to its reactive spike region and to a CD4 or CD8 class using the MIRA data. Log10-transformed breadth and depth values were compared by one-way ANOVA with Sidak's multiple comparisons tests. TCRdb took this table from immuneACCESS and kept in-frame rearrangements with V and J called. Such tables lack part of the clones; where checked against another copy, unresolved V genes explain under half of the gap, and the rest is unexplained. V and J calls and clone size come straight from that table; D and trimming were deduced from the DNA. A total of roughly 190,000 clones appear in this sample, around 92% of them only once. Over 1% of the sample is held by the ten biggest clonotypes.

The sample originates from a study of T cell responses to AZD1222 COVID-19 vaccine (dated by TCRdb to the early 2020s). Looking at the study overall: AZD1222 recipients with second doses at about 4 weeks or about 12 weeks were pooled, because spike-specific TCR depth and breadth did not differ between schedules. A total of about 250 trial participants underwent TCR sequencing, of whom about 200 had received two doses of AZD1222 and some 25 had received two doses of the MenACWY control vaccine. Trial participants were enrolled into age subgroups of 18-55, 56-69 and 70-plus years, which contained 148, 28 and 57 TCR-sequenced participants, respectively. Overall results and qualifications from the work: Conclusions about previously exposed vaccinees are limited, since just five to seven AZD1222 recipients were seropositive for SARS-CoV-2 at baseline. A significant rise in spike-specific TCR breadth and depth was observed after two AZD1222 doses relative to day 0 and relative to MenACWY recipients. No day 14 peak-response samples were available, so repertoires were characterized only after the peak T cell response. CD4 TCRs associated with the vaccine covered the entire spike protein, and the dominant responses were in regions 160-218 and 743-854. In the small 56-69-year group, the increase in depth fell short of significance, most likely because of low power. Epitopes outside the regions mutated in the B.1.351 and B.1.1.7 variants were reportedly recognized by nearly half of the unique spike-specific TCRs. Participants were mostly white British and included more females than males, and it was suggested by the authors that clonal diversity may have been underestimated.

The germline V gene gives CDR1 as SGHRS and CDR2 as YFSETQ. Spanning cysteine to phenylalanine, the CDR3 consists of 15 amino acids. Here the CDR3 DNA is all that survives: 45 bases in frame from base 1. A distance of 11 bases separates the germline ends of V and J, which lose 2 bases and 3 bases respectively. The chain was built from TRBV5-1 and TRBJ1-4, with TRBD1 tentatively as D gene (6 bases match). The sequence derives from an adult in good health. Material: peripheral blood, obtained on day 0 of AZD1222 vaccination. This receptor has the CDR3 CASSFTGSPNEKLFF. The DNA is TGCGCCAGCAGCTTTACAGGGTCTCCTAATGAAAAACTGTTTTTT. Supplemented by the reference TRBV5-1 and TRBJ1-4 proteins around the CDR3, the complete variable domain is KAGVTQTPRYLIKTRGQQVTLSCSPISGHRSVSWYQQTPGQGLQFLFEYFSETQRNKGNFPGRFSGRQFSNSRSEMNVSTLELGDSALYLCASSFTGSPNEKLFFGSGTQLSVL.